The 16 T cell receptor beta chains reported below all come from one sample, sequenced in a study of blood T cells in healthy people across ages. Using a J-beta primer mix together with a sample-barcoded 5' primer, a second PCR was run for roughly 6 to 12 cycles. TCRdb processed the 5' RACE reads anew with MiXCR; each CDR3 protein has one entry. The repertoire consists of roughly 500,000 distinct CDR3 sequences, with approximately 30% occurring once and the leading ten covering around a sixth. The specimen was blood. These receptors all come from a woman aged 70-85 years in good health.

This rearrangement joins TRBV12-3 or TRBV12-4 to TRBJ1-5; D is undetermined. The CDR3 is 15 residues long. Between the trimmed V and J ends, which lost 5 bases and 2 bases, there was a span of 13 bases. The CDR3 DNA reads TGTGCCAGCAGTAATACGCGGCAGCGCAATCAGCCCCAGCATTTT. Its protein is CASSNTRQRNQPQHF.

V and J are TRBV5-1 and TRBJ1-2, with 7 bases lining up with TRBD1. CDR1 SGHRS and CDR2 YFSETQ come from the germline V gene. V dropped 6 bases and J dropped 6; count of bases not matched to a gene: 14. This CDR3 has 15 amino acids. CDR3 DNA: TGCGCCAGCACCAATACAGGGGCGGAGAGGAATGGCTACACCTTC. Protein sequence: CASTNTGAERNGYTF.

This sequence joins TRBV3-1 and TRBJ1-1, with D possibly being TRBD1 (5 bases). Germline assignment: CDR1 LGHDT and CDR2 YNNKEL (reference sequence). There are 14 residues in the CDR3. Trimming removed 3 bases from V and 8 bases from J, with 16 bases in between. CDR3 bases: TGTGCCAGCAGCCAGAAACGGGGGAACAGGGAAGCTTTCTTT. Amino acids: CASSQKRGNREAFF.

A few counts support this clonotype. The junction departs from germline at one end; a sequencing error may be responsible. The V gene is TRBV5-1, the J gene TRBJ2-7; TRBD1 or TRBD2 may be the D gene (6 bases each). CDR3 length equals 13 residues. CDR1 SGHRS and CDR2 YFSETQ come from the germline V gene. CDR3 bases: TGCGCCAGTTCAAGGGGGGATCCGGGCGAGCAGCACTTC. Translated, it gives CASSRGDPGEQHF. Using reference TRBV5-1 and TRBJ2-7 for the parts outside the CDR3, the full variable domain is KAGVTQTPRYLIKTRGQQVTLSCSPISGHRSVSWYQQTPGQGLQFLFEYFSETQRNKGNFPGRFSGRQFSNSRSEMNVSTLELGDSALYLCASSRGDPGEQHFGPGTRLTVT.

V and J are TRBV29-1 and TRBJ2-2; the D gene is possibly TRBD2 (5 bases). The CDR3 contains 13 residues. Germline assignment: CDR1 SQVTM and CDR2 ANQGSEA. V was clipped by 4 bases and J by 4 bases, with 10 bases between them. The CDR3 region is CSVGEQPTGELFF. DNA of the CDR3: TGCAGCGTTGGGGAGCAGCCCACCGGGGAGCTGTTTTTT.

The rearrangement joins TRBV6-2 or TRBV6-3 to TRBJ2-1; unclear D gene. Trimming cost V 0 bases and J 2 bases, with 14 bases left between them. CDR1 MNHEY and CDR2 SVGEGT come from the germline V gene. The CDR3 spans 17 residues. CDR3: CASSYSATLATYNEQFF. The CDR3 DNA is TGTGCCAGCAGTTACTCAGCGACACTCGCAACCTACAATGAGCAGTTCTTC.

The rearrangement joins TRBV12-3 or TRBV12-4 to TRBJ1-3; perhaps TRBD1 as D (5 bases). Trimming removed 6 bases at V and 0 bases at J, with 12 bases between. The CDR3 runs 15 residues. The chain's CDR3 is CASRNQGHSGNTIYF. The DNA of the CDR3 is TGTGCCAGCAGAAATCAGGGTCACTCTGGAAACACCATATATTTT.

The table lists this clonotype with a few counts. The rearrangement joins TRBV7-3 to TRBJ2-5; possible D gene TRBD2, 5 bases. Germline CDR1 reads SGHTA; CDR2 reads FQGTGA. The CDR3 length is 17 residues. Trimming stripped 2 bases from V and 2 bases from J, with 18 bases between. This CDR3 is CASSLGPRGRGQETQYF. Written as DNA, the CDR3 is TGTGCCAGCAGCTTAGGGCCGAGAGGGAGAGGTCAAGAGACCCAGTACTTC.

The CDR3 DNA sequence: TGTGCCAGCAGAGTCGGACAGCCCAATGAGCAGTTCTTC. As protein: CASRVGQPNEQFF. V usage is TRBV6-2 or TRBV6-3 and J usage is TRBJ2-1, with D tentatively TRBD1 (6 bases). Germline V gene data show CDR1 as MNHEY and CDR2 as SVGEGT. The V end lost 6 bases, the J end lost 6 bases, and 12 bases lay between the germline ends. This CDR3 contains 13 residues.

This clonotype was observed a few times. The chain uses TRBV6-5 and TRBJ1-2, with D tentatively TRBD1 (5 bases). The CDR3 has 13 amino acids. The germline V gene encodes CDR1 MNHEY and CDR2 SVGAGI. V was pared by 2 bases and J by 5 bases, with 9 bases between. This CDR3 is CASSYGRGYGYTF. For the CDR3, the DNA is TGTGCCAGCAGTTACGGAAGGGGATATGGCTACACCTTC.

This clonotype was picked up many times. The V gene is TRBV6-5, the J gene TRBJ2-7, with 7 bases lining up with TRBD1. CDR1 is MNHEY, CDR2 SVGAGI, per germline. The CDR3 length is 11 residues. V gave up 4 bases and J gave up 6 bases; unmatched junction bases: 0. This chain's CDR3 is CASSWTGEQYF. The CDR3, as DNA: TGTGCCAGCAGTTGGACAGGCGAGCAGTACTTC.

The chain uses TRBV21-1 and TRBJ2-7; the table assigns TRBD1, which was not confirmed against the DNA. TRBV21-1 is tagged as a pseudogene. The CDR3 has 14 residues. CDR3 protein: CASSKGDVTYEQYF. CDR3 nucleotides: TGTGCCAGCAGCAAAGGGGACGTTACCTACGAGCAGTACTTC.

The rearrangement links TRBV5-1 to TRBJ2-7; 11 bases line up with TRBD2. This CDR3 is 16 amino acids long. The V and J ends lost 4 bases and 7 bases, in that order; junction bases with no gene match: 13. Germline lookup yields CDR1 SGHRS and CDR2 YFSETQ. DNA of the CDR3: TGCGCCAGCAGCCCCGGAGGTAGCGGGGGGGCAAGGGAGCAGTACTTC. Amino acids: CASSPGGSGGAREQYF.

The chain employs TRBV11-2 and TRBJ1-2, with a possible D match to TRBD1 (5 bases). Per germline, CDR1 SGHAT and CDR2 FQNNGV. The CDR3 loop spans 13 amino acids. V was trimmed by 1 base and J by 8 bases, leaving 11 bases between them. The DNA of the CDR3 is TGTGCCAGCAGCTTAGTCGCAGGGAAGGGCTACACCTTC. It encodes CASSLVAGKGYTF.

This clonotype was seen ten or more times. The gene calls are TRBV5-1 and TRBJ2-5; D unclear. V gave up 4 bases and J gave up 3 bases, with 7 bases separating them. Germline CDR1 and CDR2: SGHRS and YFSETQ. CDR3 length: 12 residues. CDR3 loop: CASSLPEETQYF. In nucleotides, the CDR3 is TGCGCCAGCAGCCTCCCGGAAGAGACCCAGTACTTC.

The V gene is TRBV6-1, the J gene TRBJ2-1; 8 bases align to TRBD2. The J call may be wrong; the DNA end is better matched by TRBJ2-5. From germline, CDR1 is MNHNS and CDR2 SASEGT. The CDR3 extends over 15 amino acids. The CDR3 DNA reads TGTGCCAGCAGTGAGAAGCGGGGGAGCCAAGAGACCCAGTACTTC. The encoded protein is CASSEKRGSQETQYF.